The clone carrying this T cell receptor beta chain was detected ten times or more. Its matching antigen is unknown. The TCR library protocol was used to attach unique molecular identifiers. These identifiers were attached to individual cDNA molecules. TCRdb passed the 5' RACE reads through MiXCR, listing each CDR3 protein once. The table has fewer than 75,000 distinct CDR3 sequences, around 20% seen once. V lost 2 bases and J lost 4; bases outside the gene matches: 14. Looked up from germline, CDR1 is SNHLY and CDR2 is FYNNEI. This CDR3 contains 19 residues. The record originates from a study of early T cells in non-severe SARS-CoV-2 infection. Study outcomes and limitations: Anti-spike CD8 responses were favored by VDJdb matching, which missed private and CD4 specificities.

The sequenced sample was whole blood, obtained at baseline. The chain links TRBV2 to TRBJ1-5; TRBD1 matches 10 bases. The clonotype was recovered from an adult who was a healthcare worker with PCR-confirmed SARS-CoV-2 infection or an uninfected control (not recorded which). CDR3 in amino acids: CASSESTVGDRGWNQPQHF. The CDR3 DNA reads as TGTGCCAGCAGTGAAAGTACTGTTGGGGACAGGGGATGGAATCAGCCCCAGCATTTT.